This TCR beta chain was profiled in a study of shared clonotypes between healthy human individuals (dated by TCRdb to 2018 to 2021). About the investigation overall: A few men and a couple of women, aged 18 to 49 years, made up the cohort. Libraries were prepared and TCR repertoires were sequenced by different laboratories using diverse techniques, in order to increase sequencing depth and limit assay-specific biases. For each donor, CD4 naive and CD4 memory were each given three plates, CD8 naive was given two plates, and CD8 memory was given one plate. Between about 0.94 and 8.9 billion PBMCs per donor were obtained by leukapheresis. To estimate repertoire size and how much clonotype sharing occurs between individuals, the study deeply sequenced the blood TCR repertoires of about 5 healthy adults.

Using the deep immunoSEQ assay, TCR CDR3 regions were amplified from genomic DNA by multiplex PCR. Genomic DNA extracted from each cell subset was distributed evenly over all wells of several immunoSEQ 96-well plates, and each plate served as one replicate. Each replicate PCR for sorted subsets received 200 ng genomic DNA, equal to tens of thousands of T cell genomes. The purified libraries were quantified using a Qubit 3.0 fluorometer, sized with a Bioanalyzer 2100, and then quantified again using the KAPA Library Quantification kit. Each immunoSEQ 96-well plate was sequenced on its own single-read 150-cycle Illumina NextSeq 550 flow cell. The authors processed their data as follows. Because only junctional sequences without quality scores were contained in the immunoSEQ output, filtering matching that applied to full-length reads could not be performed. Sequences were annotated with PyIR, a Python wrapper for IgBLAST v1.9, using IMGT germline references to assign V/J genes and CDR3. Reads with weak V/J assignments (E-value above 1e-6), missing CDR3, stop codons, out-of-frame junctions, or ambiguous translated residues were removed. V3J clonotypes were defined by identical inferred V gene, J gene, and CDR3 amino acid sequence. To compute the percentage overlap between repertoires, the number of shared unique clonotypes was divided by the size of the smaller repertoire. Richness of each repertoire was evaluated using RTK rarefaction, the Chao1 estimator, and Recon v2.1 estimates of unobserved clonotypes. OLGA was used to compute generation probabilities for all TCRbeta clonotypes that the gDNA method yielded from a few donors. Held by TCRdb, this immuneACCESS table contains in-frame sequences only and omits some clones. Under half of the omission traces to an unresolved V gene where checked; the cause of the rest is unknown. V and J calls plus clone size are reproduced from that table; the DNA served to infer D and trimming. The sample yields more than 1 million clones; about 84% were counted once. Approximately 0.52% of the sample comes from the top ten.

In regard to this clone: No cognate antigen has been identified for it. No much larger clone exists at a distance of one base, and base qualities are not known.

The paper as a whole reports these results and caveats: Incomplete sequencing was indicated by rarefaction of sorted-subset datasets, despite the large sequencing depth. Naive subsets generally had larger estimated clonotype richness than memory subsets. When four donors were compared, the shared fraction of clonotypes was about 5.4% for naive CD4, around 3.5% for naive CD8, more than 2% for memory CD4, and 0.4% for memory CD8. Pairwise subsampling led to the expectation that sequencing depth would affect the degree of clonotype sharing among donors. Because the study included only a small number of donors, the genetic and exposure-history diversity represented was limited. Sampling was restricted to blood, and TCR repertoires in tissue are likely to differ from TCR repertoires in blood. Compared with non-shared clonotypes, the clonotypes found in all four sorted-subset donors had higher generation probabilities.

Healthy HIV-negative adults with no recently reported acute infections or vaccinations were included as donors. Only Caucasian adults living in Nashville, Tennessee, USA were represented among the donors. Magnetic negative selection was used to enrich CD4+ T cells, after which naive cells were positively selected on CD45RA and the negative fraction became the memory subset. Blood was collected by leukapheresis, and PBMCs were isolated by Ficoll-Histopaque density gradient centrifugation and then cryopreserved in liquid nitrogen vapor phase. Analytical flow cytometry was used to check the purity and quantity of each magnetically sorted T cell population. Each sorted fraction had its genomic DNA isolated and then quantified by UV absorbance on a Nanodrop 2000c. From a lookup of the germline V gene, CDR1 and CDR2 are SGHRS and YFSETQ. Taken from cysteine to phenylalanine, the CDR3 has 14 residues. The sequence is cut down to CDR3 DNA, 42 bases in frame from base 1. Trimming costs V 7 bases and J 5 bases, and their ends lie 18 bases apart.

The chain joins TRBV5-1 to TRBJ1-1; the D segment could be TRBD1, given 5 matching bases. Sequencing was performed on memory CD4+ T cells from PBMCs. The sample's cell subset or site label is to be understood as: CD45RA-negative fraction. The receptor was derived from a man aged 18-30 years in good health. Some clones in this sample may be carry-over from other donors' samples. The sequence in DNA is TGCGCCAGCCAGGAGGCCAGGGCGGGTACTGAAGCTTTCTTT. Translation gives CASQEARAGTEAFF.